The T cell receptor (beta chain) under discussion was sequenced for a study of cytomegalovirus exposure and HLA in healthy donors (dated by TCRdb to the late 2010s). Regarding the research as a whole: In an earlier analysis of 587 of the donors, roughly 300 Gb of sequence data and some 100 million unique TCR beta sequences from roughly 190 million T cells were reported. A later genetic analysis took genome-wide SNP genotypes for about three fifths of the 666 donors and used that subset as a discovery cohort. All discovery cohort repertoires had been generated on a single sequencing platform. Along with the approximately 650-subject first cohort, a separate validation cohort of 120 different subjects was used. In the later analysis, no new phenotypic data were used to find candidate immune exposures; instead, reliance was placed on TCR beta sequences and their occurrence across donors. Donor age, sex, ethnicity and CMV serostatus were collected together with the repertoire data. Class I and class II HLA loci were covered by the typing at four-digit resolution. To predict cytomegalovirus infection status, the study combined high-throughput TCR immunosequencing, statistical association of individual TCRs with disease status, and machine learning. Typing coverage varied by locus: about 620-630 donors for A, B, C, DRB1 and DQB1; roughly 520 for DQA1; approximately 610 for DPA1; approximately 450 for DPB1. An earlier analysis of nearly 600 of the donors applied high-throughput TCR beta sequencing to assess whether each TCR beta V gene segment acted as functional or pseudogenic. Because of strong linkage in the cohort, roughly 5 DR-DQ haplotypes were treated as single units for association and clustering. The study used immunosequencing to profile the T cell repertoires of 666 subjects and linked those repertoires to cytomegalovirus serostatus. Among the 398 genotyped donors, approximately 76% belonged to the genetic ancestry cluster associated with self-reported Caucasian donors. In a later analysis, previously published TCR beta repertoires from fewer than 750 donors were re-analyzed and high-resolution HLA genotyping was added so that TCR occurrence patterns could be studied. On average, roughly 240,000 unique TCR beta nucleotide sequences were sequenced per donor among 300 to 500 genotyped donors of the cohort, with around 19% of those sequences being non-productive. Approximately 310 gigabases of sequencing data and tens of millions of unique TCR sequences made up an early release that covered some 640 HLA-typed donors. The aim of the study was to test whether cataloging public T cell receptors could identify signatures of past pathogen exposure.

Receptor amplification or capture employed the immunoSEQ multiplex PCR assay. For the multiplex PCR, a mixture combining 60 forward primers for TCR Vbeta segments and 13 reverse primers for TCR Jbeta segments was used. A multiplex PCR assay on genomic DNA amplified the CDR3 region of rearranged TCR beta genes. The Illumina HiSeq System was used to sequence the amplified TCR beta libraries as 87-base-pair reads. As for the original processing: A later analysis tallied 75 million to 95 million unique TCR beta chains across the 600 to 700 repertoires, and about 10 million of those chains were shared by two or more donors. A nearest-neighbor algorithm error-corrected the raw reads and collapsed the reads into unique sequences, merging closely related sequences to remove PCR and sequencing errors. To assign V, D and J gene segments, CDR3 sequences were aligned to IMGT reference sequences. For a sequence to be retained, at least a six-nucleotide match to both a V gene segment and a J gene segment was required. A rearrangement counted as productive if the CDR3 had no stop codons and remained in frame with V and J, and every other rearrangement counted as non-productive. CDR3 was defined by IMGT convention, running from the second conserved V-encoded cysteine to the conserved J-encoded phenylalanine. Sequences without an unambiguous match to a single V gene segment were excluded from the earlier analysis of approximately 560 of the donors. An earlier analysis of a few hundred of the donors called V segments functional above 56.7% productive rearrangements and segregating when the between-donor standard deviation exceeded 5%. A statistical classification framework was built to diagnose cytomegalovirus status from the catalog of TCR beta chain sequences. In a later analysis, V and J genes were assigned by comparing TCR nucleotide sequences against IMGT/GENE-DB human TR gene sequences. A later analysis assigned CDR3 sequences and most-parsimonious VDJ recombination scenarios with the TCRdist pipeline. In a later analysis, each TCR beta chain was defined by its CDR3 amino acid sequence together with its V-gene family, and reads lacking a unique V-gene family were excluded. To address suspected cross-contamination and a sequencing artifact, a later analysis removed approximately 600 highly shared, low-generation-probability nucleotide sequences. In a later analysis, a clonal expansion index was calculated for each public chain from normalized within-repertoire ranks of inferred template counts. In a later analysis, generation probabilities were computed using a VDJ recombination model fitted to out-of-frame rearrangements, and the results were checked against IGoR. A later analysis scored TCR-TCR, TCR-HLA and TCR-CMV co-occurrence with hypergeometric tests, applying a repertoire-size bias correction to TCR pairs. False discovery rates were estimated in a later analysis by permuting HLA or CMV assignments 20 times. In a later analysis, co-occurring TCRs were grouped using DBSCAN, and TCRdist sequence similarity was added for clustering within HLA-allele-positive subsets. Repertoires with fewer than 30,000 or more than 120,000 public chains were left out of co-occurrence clustering, as were four to six repertoires with anomalous nucleotide sharing. In TCRdb, the immuneACCESS table is reduced to in-frame sequences with V and J assigned. These tables do not hold every clone; where another copy was compared, an unresolved V gene accounts for under half, and the others remain unexplained. V, J and clone size are taken as reported in that table, and D and trimming were inferred from the DNA itself. This sample holds 100,000 to 120,000 clones; 78% were observed only once. The top ten clones comprise 1% to 1.5% of the sample.

The paper as a whole reports these results and caveats: In this cohort, only TCR beta chains were sequenced, and detectable features were limited by the absence of alpha or paired-chain data. According to a later genetic analysis, donors in an Asian-associated ancestry cluster had fewer N-insertions in productive TCRs than the approximately 650-donor mean. Because HLA typing was missing for some donors at each locus, association tests included only the typed subset. Correlated functional status among segregating V segments might be attributable to linkage disequilibrium, but an unknown experimental factor could not be ruled out. According to a later analysis, parvovirus B19, influenza, CMV and Epstein-Barr virus appeared linked to several top co-occurrence clusters. The 87-base-pair reads could not distinguish some IMGT-functional V segments, including TRBV6-2 and TRBV6-3, so those segments were excluded. A later genetic analysis associated a missense DCLRE1C variant with V-gene and J-gene trimming of TCR beta chains, and an independent cohort replicated the association. Because counts were too low, seventeen rarely observed V segments, including chromosome 9 orphons, were excluded from the earlier analysis of some 540 of the donors. Broadly in line with IMGT annotations, most TCR beta V segments showed up in productive rearrangements about 87% or about 30% of the time in an earlier analysis of 450 to 750 of the donors. In a later analysis, the rate of TCR association differed among HLA loci, with DRB1 alleles having the most associated TCRs and HLA-C alleles having the fewest. Immune exposure information for the cohort was limited to CMV serostatus. The classifier was reported to diagnose cytomegalovirus status with high specificity and sensitivity in both the original cohort and the validation cohort. The authors suggested that the approach could potentially be extended to other disease states and immunological phenotypes. The sequencing pipeline was judged likely to have produced a cluster of highly shared sequence variants as a technical artifact. Compared with equally common non-associated chains, HLA-associated TCR beta chains in a later analysis were more clonally expanded and had lower generation probabilities. When HLA alleles, especially DR and DQ, strongly co-occurred, TCR associations were difficult to assign to individual alleles. While some public TCRs were present in many individuals, most TCR sequences turned up only very rarely across donors. A later analysis found that most CMV-associated TCR beta chains appeared HLA-restricted, with HLA associations seemingly driven largely by CMV exposure. At a false discovery rate of 0.05, a later analysis linked under 20,000 TCR beta sequences to specific HLA alleles. The study gave a list of 150 to 200 TCR beta chains associated with cytomegalovirus. In vitro tests confirmed that a few of the cytomegalovirus-associated TCR beta chains recognize cytomegalovirus antigens. Presence/absence analyses assumed roughly uniform sequencing depth across donors, an assumption that may not hold. A further reported finding was that TCR beta sequences accurately predicted the HLA-A and HLA-B alleles for most subjects in the first cohort.

On this clone: Its specific antigen is unknown. No base qualities exist here, and no much larger clone lies one base off it.

The germline V gene specifies SGHTS as CDR1 and YDEGEE as CDR2. The CDR3 holds 11 amino acids from the cysteine to the phenylalanine. The CDR3 DNA has 33 bases and is translated from base 1. At the junction V is shortened by 4 bases and J by 10 bases; bases outside the gene matches: 1. The cohort consisted of 666 healthy bone marrow donors. Cohort members were all nominally healthy when sampled, although unrecorded immune exposures were likely present. The donor was CMV seronegative and belonged to the group of 380 or so seronegative cohort members. Each donor provided a peripheral blood sample, and peripheral blood mononuclear cells were used for TCR beta sequencing. The Qiagen DNeasy Blood Extraction Kit was used to extract genomic DNA from the blood cell samples.

The chain is made from TRBV5-8 and TRBJ2-1; 8 of the junction bases match TRBD1. This TCR was sampled from a young woman in good health and CMV-seronegative. The sequenced material came from PBMCs. The CDR3 in this case is CASSRTGEQFF. The DNA reads TGTGCCAGCAGCCGGACAGGGGAGCAGTTCTTC.